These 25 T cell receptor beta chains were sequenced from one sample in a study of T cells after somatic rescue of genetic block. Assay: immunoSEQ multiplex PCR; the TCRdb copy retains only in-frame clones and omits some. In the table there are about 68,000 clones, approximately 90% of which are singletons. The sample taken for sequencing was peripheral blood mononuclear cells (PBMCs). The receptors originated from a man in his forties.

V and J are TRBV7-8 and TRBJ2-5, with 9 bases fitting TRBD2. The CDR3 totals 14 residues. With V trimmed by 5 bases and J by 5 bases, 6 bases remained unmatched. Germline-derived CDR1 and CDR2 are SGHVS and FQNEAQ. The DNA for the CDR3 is TGTGCCAGCAGCCCCACGGCGGGGGGGGAGACCCAGTACTTC. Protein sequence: CASSPTAGGETQYF. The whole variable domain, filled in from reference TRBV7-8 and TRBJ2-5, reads GAGVSQSPRYKVAKRGQDVALRCDPISGHVSLFWYQQALGQGPEFLTYFQNEAQLDKSGLPSDRFFAERPEGSVSTLKIQRTQQEDSAVYLCASSPTAGGETQYFGPGTRLLVL.

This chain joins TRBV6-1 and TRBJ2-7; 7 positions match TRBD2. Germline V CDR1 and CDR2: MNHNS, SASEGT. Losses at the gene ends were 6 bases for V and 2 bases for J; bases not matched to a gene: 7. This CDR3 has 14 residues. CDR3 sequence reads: CASRETSPPYEQYF. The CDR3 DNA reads TGTGCCAGCAGGGAGACTAGCCCGCCCTACGAGCAGTACTTC.

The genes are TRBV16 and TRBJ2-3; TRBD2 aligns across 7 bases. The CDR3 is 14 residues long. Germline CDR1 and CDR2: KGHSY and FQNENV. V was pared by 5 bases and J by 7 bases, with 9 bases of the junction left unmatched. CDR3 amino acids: CASSEGASGYTQYF. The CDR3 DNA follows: TGTGCCAGCAGCGAAGGGGCTAGCGGATATACGCAGTATTTT.

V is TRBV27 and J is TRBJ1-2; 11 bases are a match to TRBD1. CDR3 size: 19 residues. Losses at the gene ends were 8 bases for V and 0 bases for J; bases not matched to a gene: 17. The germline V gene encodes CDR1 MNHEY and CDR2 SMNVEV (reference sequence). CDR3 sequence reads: CASRKTPGTGGISNYGYTF. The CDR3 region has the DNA TGTGCCAGCCGAAAAACACCAGGGACAGGGGGAATCTCTAACTATGGCTACACCTTC.

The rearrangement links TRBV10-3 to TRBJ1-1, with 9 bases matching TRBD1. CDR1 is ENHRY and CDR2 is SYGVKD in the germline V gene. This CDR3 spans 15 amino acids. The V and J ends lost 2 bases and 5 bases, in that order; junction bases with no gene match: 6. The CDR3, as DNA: TGTGCCATCAGTGAGGCTATACAGGGGGCGACTGAAGCTTTCTTT. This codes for CAISEAIQGATEAFF.

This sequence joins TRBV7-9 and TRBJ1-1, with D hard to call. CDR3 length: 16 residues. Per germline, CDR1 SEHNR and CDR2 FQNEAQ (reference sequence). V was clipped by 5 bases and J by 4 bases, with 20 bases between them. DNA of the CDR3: TGTGCCAGCAGCCTCCCGACTGTAAACCCACTCACTGAAGCTTTCTTT. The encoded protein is CASSLPTVNPLTEAFF.

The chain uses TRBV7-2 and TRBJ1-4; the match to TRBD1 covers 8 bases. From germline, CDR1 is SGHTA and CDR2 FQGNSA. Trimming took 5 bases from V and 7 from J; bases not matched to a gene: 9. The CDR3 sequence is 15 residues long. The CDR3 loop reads CASSVSGTGTEKLFF. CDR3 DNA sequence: TGTGCCAGCAGCGTCTCCGGGACAGGAACTGAAAAACTGTTTTTT.

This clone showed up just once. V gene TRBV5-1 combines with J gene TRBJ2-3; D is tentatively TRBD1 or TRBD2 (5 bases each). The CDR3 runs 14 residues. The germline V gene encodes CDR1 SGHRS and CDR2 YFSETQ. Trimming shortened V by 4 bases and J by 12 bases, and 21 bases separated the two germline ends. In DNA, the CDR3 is TGCGCCAGCAGCCCCTGGGACGACGGGTTATCTCAGTATTTT. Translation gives CASSPWDDGLSQYF.

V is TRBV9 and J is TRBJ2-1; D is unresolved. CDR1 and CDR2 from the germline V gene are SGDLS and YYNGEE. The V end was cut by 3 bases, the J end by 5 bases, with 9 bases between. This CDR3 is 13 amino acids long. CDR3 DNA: TGTGCCAGCAGCGCCCTCCATAACAATGAGCAGTTCTTC. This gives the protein CASSALHNNEQFF.

The CDR3 sequence is CASSEKSDIPTYEQYF. The CDR3 DNA reads TGTGCCAGCAGTGAAAAGTCGGACATACCGACCTACGAGCAGTACTTC. V usage is TRBV6-1 and J usage is TRBJ2-7; TRBD1 might be the D (5 bases). CDR1 and CDR2 (germline): MNHNS, SASEGT. The CDR3 length is 16 residues. V was shortened by 2 bases and J by 2 bases, with 16 bases between the two germline ends.

The CDR3 DNA follows: TGTGCCAGCAGTTCCCAAGAGCGGGGGGACCACAATGAGCAGTTCTTC. Amino acids: CASSSQERGDHNEQFF. The chain employs TRBV11-2 and TRBJ2-1; 9 bases agree with TRBD2. Looked up from germline, CDR1 is SGHAT and CDR2 is FQNNGV. The V segment lost 6 bases and the J segment 5 bases; nucleotides outside the gene matches: 11. The length of the CDR3 is 16 residues. Looking up the rest from reference TRBV11-2 and TRBJ2-1 gives the full variable domain: EAGVAQSPRYKIIEKRQSVAFWCNPISGHATLYWYQQILGQGPKLLIQFQNNGVVDDSQLPKDRFSAERLKGVDSTLKIQPAKLEDSAVYLCASSSQERGDHNEQFFGPGTRLTVL.

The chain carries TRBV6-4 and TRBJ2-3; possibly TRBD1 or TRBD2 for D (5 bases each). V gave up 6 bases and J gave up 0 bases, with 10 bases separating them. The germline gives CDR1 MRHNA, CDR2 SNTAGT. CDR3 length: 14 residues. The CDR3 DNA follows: TGTGCCAGCAGCCGGGACGAAAGCACAGATACGCAGTATTTT. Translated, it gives CASSRDESTDTQYF.

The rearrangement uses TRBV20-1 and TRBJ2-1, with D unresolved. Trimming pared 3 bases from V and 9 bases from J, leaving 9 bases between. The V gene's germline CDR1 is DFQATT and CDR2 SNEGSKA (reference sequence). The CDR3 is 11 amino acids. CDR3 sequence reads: CSARLVGEQFF. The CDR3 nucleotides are TGCAGTGCTAGGTTAGTCGGTGAGCAGTTCTTC.

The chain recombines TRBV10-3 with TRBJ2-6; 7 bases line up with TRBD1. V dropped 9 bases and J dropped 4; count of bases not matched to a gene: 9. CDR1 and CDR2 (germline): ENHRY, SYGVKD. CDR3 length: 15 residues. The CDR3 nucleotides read TGTGCCATTGGACAGGACGCGAGGGGGGCCAACGTCCTGACTTTC. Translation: CAIGQDARGANVLTF.

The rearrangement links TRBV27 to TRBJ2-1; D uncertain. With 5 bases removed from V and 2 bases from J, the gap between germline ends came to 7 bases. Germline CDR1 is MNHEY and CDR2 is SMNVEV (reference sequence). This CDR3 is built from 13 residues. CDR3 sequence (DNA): TGTGCCAGCAGTAAACACCCCTACAATGAGCAGTTCTTC. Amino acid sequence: CASSKHPYNEQFF.

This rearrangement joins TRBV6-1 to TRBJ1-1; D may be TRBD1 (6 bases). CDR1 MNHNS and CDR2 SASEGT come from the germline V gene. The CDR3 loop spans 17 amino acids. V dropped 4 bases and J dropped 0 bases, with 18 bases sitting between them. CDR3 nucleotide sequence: TGTGCCAGCAGTGCCGGACAGTCCCGGGGGCTGAACACTGAAGCTTTCTTT. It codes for CASSAGQSRGLNTEAFF.

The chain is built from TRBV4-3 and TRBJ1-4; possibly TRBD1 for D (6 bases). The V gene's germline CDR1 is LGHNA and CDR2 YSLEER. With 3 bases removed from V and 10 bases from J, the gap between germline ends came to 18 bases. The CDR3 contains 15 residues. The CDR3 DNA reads TGCGCCAGCAGCCAGGCTACAGGGTATGCGGGAAAACTGTTTTTT. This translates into CASSQATGYAGKLFF.

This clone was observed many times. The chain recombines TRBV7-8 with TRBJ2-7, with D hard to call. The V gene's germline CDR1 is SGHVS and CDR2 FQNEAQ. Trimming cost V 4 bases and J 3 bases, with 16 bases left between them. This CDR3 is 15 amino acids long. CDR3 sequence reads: CASSSPGGTNYEQYF. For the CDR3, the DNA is TGTGCCAGCAGCTCCCCCGGTGGCACGAACTACGAGCAGTACTTC.

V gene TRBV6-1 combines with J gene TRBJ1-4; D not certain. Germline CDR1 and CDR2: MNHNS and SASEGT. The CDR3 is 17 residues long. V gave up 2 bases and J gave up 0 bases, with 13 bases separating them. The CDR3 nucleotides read TGTGCCAGCAGTGAACGGCCTGGCAGCACAACTAATGAAAAACTGTTTTTT. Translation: CASSERPGSTTNEKLFF.

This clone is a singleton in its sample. The CDR3 is CASPRDSREKLFF. The CDR3 bases are TGTGCCAGTCCCCGGGACAGTCGTGAAAAACTGTTTTTT. This chain links TRBV19 with TRBJ1-4; 7 bases line up with TRBD1. Germline CDR1 reads LNHDA; CDR2 reads SQIVND (reference sequence). The V and J ends lost 8 bases and 7 bases, in that order; junction bases with no gene match: 7. The CDR3 is made up of 13 amino acids.

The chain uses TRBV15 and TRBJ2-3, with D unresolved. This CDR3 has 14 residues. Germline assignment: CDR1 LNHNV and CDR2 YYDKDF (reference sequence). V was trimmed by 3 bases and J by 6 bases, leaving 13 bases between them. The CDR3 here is CATSSRTHSDTQYF. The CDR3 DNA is TGTGCCACCAGCAGTAGGACCCACTCCGATACGCAGTATTTT.

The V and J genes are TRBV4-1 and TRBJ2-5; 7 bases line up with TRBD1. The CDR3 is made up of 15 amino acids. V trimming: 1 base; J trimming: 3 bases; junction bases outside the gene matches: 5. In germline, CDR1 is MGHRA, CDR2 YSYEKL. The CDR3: CASSQGQGTEETQYF. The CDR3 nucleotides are TGCGCCAGCAGCCAAGGGCAGGGGACAGAAGAGACCCAGTACTTC.

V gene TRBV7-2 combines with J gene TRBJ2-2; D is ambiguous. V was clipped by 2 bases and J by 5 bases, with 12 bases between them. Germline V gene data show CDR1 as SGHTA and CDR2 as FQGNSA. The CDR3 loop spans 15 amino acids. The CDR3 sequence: CASSLLVGTTGELFF. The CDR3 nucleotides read TGTGCCAGCAGCTTATTAGTCGGTACTACCGGGGAGCTGTTTTTT.

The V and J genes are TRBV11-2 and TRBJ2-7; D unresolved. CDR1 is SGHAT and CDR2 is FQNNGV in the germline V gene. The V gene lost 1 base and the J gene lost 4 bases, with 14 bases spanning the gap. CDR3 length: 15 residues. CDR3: CASSLGGRVGYEQYF. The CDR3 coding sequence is TGTGCCAGCAGCTTAGGTGGACGGGTGGGGTACGAGCAGTACTTC.

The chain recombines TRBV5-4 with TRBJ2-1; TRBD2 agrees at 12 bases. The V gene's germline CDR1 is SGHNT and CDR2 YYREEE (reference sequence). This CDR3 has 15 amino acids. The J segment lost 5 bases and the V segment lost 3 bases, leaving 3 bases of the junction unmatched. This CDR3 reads CASSSGLAGNNEQFF. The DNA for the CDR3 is TGTGCCAGCAGCTCGGGACTAGCGGGTAACAATGAGCAGTTCTTC. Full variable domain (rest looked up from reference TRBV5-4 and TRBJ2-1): ETGVTQSPTHLIKTRGQQVTLRCSSQSGHNTVSWYQQALGQGPQFIFQYYREEENGRGNFPPRFSGLQFPNYSSELNVNALELDDSALYLCASSSGLAGNNEQFFGPGTRLTVL.